The 10 T cell receptor beta chains listed next were all sequenced from one sample in a study of T cell responses to AZD1222 COVID-19 vaccine. Produced via immunoSEQ multiplex PCR; TCRdb's table is partial and in-frame only. The profile shows about 190,000 clones, approximately 91% of them singletons. The material sequenced was peripheral blood, taken on day 0 of AZD1222 vaccination. The receptors originated from an adult in good health.

This chain uses TRBV11-2 with TRBJ2-2; 12 bases are a match to TRBD1. Germline-derived CDR1 and CDR2 are SGHAT and FQNNGV. The V and J ends lost 5 bases and 6 bases, in that order; junction bases with no gene match: 10. The CDR3 loop spans 17 amino acids. The CDR3 spells CASSPRGDRGPSGELFF. In nucleotides, the CDR3 is TGTGCCAGCAGCCCGAGAGGGGACAGGGGGCCGTCCGGGGAGCTGTTTTTT.

V and J are TRBV11-2 and TRBJ2-7; 12 bases are shared with TRBD1. The CDR3 runs to 18 residues. Germline V gene sequence: CDR1 SGHAT, CDR2 FQNNGV. Unmatched junction bases numbered 17, after V lost 5 bases and J lost 6 bases. For the CDR3, the DNA is TGTGCCAGCAGCCCGAAGGGACAGGGGGCCTTAAGGTTGCGCGAGCAGTACTTC. Protein: CASSPKGQGALRLREQYF.

This chain connects TRBV9 to TRBJ1-1; D is perhaps TRBD1 (6 bases). The CDR3 spans 17 residues. The V and J ends lost 2 bases and 1 base respectively, with 18 bases between them. Germline V gene lookup returns CDR1 SGDLS and CDR2 YYNGEE. The CDR3 nucleotides read TGTGCCAGCAGCGTCGAGCATGAGGGGGATAGGAACACTGAAGCTTTCTTT. This codes for CASSVEHEGDRNTEAFF.

This clone occurred a few times. The chain combines TRBV4-2 with TRBJ2-5; 8 positions agree with TRBD2. V was clipped by 5 bases and J by 4 bases; unmatched bases: 6. Germline CDR1 and CDR2: LGHNA and YNFKEQ. CDR3 length: 14 amino acids. This CDR3 reads CASSYGLALETQYF. The CDR3 DNA reads as TGTGCCAGCAGCTATGGACTAGCCTTAGAGACCCAGTACTTC.

The chain links TRBV7-3 to TRBJ1-2; 7 bases line up with TRBD1. The junction had 6 bases not matched to a gene; V was cut back by 5 bases and J by 6 bases. Germline V lookup: CDR1 SGHTA, CDR2 FQGTGA. The CDR3 runs 13 residues. The CDR3 loop is CASSPTGIDGYTF. The CDR3 DNA reads TGTGCCAGCAGCCCGACAGGGATCGATGGCTACACCTTC.

The gene calls are TRBV7-3 and TRBJ2-3, with TRBD2 identical over 8 bases. CDR3 length equals 15 residues. The germline CDR1 and CDR2 sequences are SGHTA and FQGTGA. Germline trimming cut 5 bases from V and 0 bases from J; bases unmatched to any gene: 4. CDR3 amino acids: CASSPRGGSTDTQYF. DNA of the CDR3: TGTGCCAGCAGCCCACGGGGGGGGAGCACAGATACGCAGTATTTT.

This sequence joins TRBV9 and TRBJ2-3; D is uncertain. Trimming pared 0 bases from V and 6 bases from J, leaving 11 bases between. The germline CDR1 and CDR2 sequences are SGDLS and YYNGEE. The CDR3 loop spans 14 amino acids. Here the CDR3 reads CASSVVGNRDTQYF. Here the CDR3 DNA reads TGTGCCAGCAGCGTAGTAGGGAACCGGGATACGCAGTATTTT.

The chain employs TRBV12-5 and TRBJ1-2; TRBD1 is a possible D gene (5 bases). V lost 3 bases and J lost 5, with 13 bases in between. Germline V gene lookup returns CDR1 LGHNT and CDR2 FRNRAP. This CDR3 is built from 14 residues. The CDR3 DNA reads TGTGCTAGTGGTTTAGTGGGCCGGGGGTATGGCTACACCTTC. It codes for CASGLVGRGYGYTF.

This clone appeared a single time. V usage is TRBV5-6 and J usage is TRBJ2-5, with 7 bases that match TRBD2. The CDR3 is 15 amino acids. The V and J ends lost 0 bases and 2 bases, in that order; junction bases with no gene match: 4. Germline V gene sequence: CDR1 SGHDT, CDR2 YYEEEE. CDR3 in amino acids: CASSLAGTTQETQYF. CDR3 sequence (DNA): TGTGCCAGCAGCTTGGCCGGGACTACACAAGAGACCCAGTACTTC.

This chain links TRBV29-1 with TRBJ2-7; 14 bases align to TRBD2. Germline CDR1 SQVTM, CDR2 ANQGSEA. V trimming: 6 bases; J trimming: 6 bases; junction bases outside the gene matches: 7. CDR3 length: 14 residues. The CDR3 DNA follows: TGCAGCGTGTCACGACTAGCGGGAGGGGGCGAGCAGTACTTC. Its protein is CSVSRLAGGGEQYF.